This T cell receptor (beta chain) was found in a study of T cell responses to AZD1222 COVID-19 vaccine. Study results and limitations: Reportedly, nearly half the spike-specific TCRs target unmutated variant regions. It should be noted that donors were predominantly white British and more often female, and clonal diversity was possibly underestimated.

Clones were read by immunoSEQ multiplex PCR, and TCRdb kept only the in-frame ones, dropping some. Here the sample spans about 150,000 clones, about 88% being singletons. The CDR3 is made up of 13 amino acids. Losses at the gene ends were 5 bases for V and 4 bases for J; bases not matched to a gene: 2. About this clone itself: Its antigen is not known. Different DNA sequences within this sample yield the same CDR3.

This chain uses TRBV12-3 or TRBV12-4 with TRBJ2-7; 10 bases align to TRBD1. The clonotype comes from an adult in good health. The sequencing here drew on peripheral blood, taken on day 0 of AZD1222 vaccination. This chain's CDR3 is CASSRTGGYEQYF. CDR3 sequence (DNA): TGTGCCAGCAGTCGGACAGGGGGGTACGAGCAGTACTTC.